The 21 T cell receptor beta chains given below trace back to one sample, sequenced in a study of shared clonotypes between healthy human individuals. Repertoires were generated with immunoSEQ multiplex PCR, while TCRdb's copy carries only in-frame clones and drops some. Of 1,100,000 or so clones in the sample, approximately 78% were seen once. The sample consisted of memory CD4+ T cells from PBMCs. The subset is: CD45RA-negative fraction. All receptors derive from a man between 18 and 35 years old in good health. Some clones in this sample may be carry-over from other donors' samples.

The CDR3 bases are TGTGCCAGTAGAACGGTGGCAGGACGCCTCGGGGACACCGGGGAGCTGTTTTTT. Translated: CASRTVAGRLGDTGELFF. The chain carries TRBV19 and TRBJ2-2; TRBD2 is a possible D gene (5 bases). The CDR3 contains 18 residues. The ends were cut back, 6 bases at V and 3 bases at J, with 23 bases in the middle. Germline V gene sequence: CDR1 LNHDA, CDR2 SQIVND (reference sequence).

V and J are TRBV11-2 and TRBJ1-1; 7 nucleotides line up with TRBD1. The CDR3 consists of 14 residues. With 1 base clipped from V and 6 bases from J, the junction kept 5 bases outside the gene matches. In germline, CDR1 is SGHAT, CDR2 FQNNGV. For the CDR3, the DNA is TGTGCCAGCAGCTTAGGACAGGGATTCGCTGAAGCTTTCTTT. This translates into CASSLGQGFAEAFF.

In DNA, the CDR3 is TGTGCCAGCAGTCTAACAGGTAATGGACCCCACACAGATACGCAGTATTTT. Its translation is CASSLTGNGPHTDTQYF. V and J are TRBV28 and TRBJ2-3; D may be TRBD1 (5 bases). Germline CDR1 is MDHEN and CDR2 is SYDVKM. The V end lost 5 bases, the J end lost 2 bases, and 20 bases lay between the germline ends. There are 17 residues in the CDR3.

The V and J genes are TRBV28 and TRBJ1-2, with unresolved D. There are 13 residues in the CDR3. The V gene lost 5 bases and the J gene lost 14 bases, with 21 bases spanning the gap. CDR1 is MDHEN and CDR2 is SYDVKM in the germline V gene. CDR3 sequence (DNA): TGTGCCAGCAGTCCCACCCCGGCGGCCCCAAAAACCTTC. Amino acids: CASSPTPAAPKTF.

The rearrangement links TRBV4-1 to TRBJ1-3; no definite D call. Germline assignment: CDR1 MGHRA and CDR2 YSYEKL. V was pared by 4 bases and J by 3 bases, with 10 bases between. The CDR3 extends over 14 amino acids. The CDR3: CASSLRRSGNTIYF. The CDR3 coding sequence is TGCGCCAGCAGCCTCCGCAGGAGTGGAAACACCATATATTTT.

J is TRBJ2-7 and V is TRBV15; TRBD2 aligns across 11 bases. The CDR3 has 14 amino acids. Germline CDR1 LNHNV, CDR2 YYDKDF (reference sequence). V shed 4 bases and J 6 bases; nucleotides not matched to a gene: 5. CDR3 region: CATSIGTSGVEQYF. The CDR3 coding sequence is TGTGCCACCAGCATCGGGACTAGCGGTGTCGAGCAGTACTTC.

The chain joins TRBV4-1 to TRBJ2-1, with D perhaps given as TRBD1 or TRBD2 (5 bases each). Germline V gene lookup returns CDR1 MGHRA and CDR2 YSYEKL. The CDR3 spans 15 residues. The V end lost 0 bases, the J end lost 4 bases, and 10 bases lay between the germline ends. This CDR3 is CASSQEGESYNEQFF. The CDR3 nucleotides are TGCGCCAGCAGCCAAGAGGGGGAGAGTTACAATGAGCAGTTCTTC.

This clone was seen ten or more times. This chain connects TRBV29-1 to TRBJ2-5; a weak D match, TRBD1 (5 bases). Germline V gene lookup returns CDR1 SQVTM and CDR2 ANQGSEA. Between the trimmed V and J ends, which lost 5 bases and 2 bases, there was a span of 9 bases. The CDR3 extends over 12 amino acids. The CDR3 here is CSVLTAQETQYF. The CDR3 region has the DNA TGCAGCGTTCTGACAGCTCAAGAGACCCAGTACTTC.

This clone occurred many times. Other DNA variants within this sample encode the same CDR3. This chain connects TRBV7-2 to TRBJ1-3; no definite D call. Between the trimmed V and J ends, which lost 3 bases and 0 bases, there was a span of 6 bases. Germline assignment: CDR1 SGHTA and CDR2 FQGNSA. There are 14 residues in the CDR3. CDR3 sequence: CASSLGYSGNTIYF. The DNA for the CDR3 is TGTGCCAGCAGCTTGGGTTACTCTGGAAACACCATATATTTT.

The chain couples TRBV5-1 to TRBJ2-7; D gene ambiguous. The CDR3 has 12 amino acids. Trimming removed 1 base at V and 6 bases at J, with 8 bases between. Per germline, CDR1 SGHRS and CDR2 YFSETQ. The CDR3 region has the DNA TGCGCCAGCAGCTTGCGGCCGGGCGAGCAGTACTTC. The encoded protein is CASSLRPGEQYF.

The rearrangement links TRBV5-1 to TRBJ2-5; D possibly corresponds to TRBD1 (5 bases). The CDR3 covers 15 residues. The germline V gene has CDR1 SGHRS and CDR2 YFSETQ. The V and J ends lost 3 bases and 2 bases respectively, with 14 bases between them. For the CDR3, the DNA is TGCGCCAGCAGCTCATACGCAGGGAATCAAGAGACCCAGTACTTC. Residues: CASSSYAGNQETQYF.

This clone was counted once. This may be a read error, as it is one base from a much larger clone. This CDR3 is also generated by other DNA sequences in the sample. The genes are TRBV5-4 and TRBJ2-5; D may be TRBD2 (5 bases). Between the trimmed V and J ends, which lost 2 bases and 3 bases, there was a span of 5 bases. Germline loops: CDR1 SGHNT, CDR2 YYREEE (reference sequence). This CDR3 spans 12 amino acids. CDR3 bases: TGTGCCAGCAGCTTAGCGGAAGAGACCCAGTACTTC. It yields the protein CASSLAEETQYF.

Of note for this clone: The sample has other DNA sequences that encode this CDR3 too. V and J are TRBV14 and TRBJ2-7, with TRBD2 matching 12 bases. This CDR3 is 16 amino acids long. Germline V lookup: CDR1 SGHDN, CDR2 FVKESK. V was clipped by 1 base and J by 4 bases; unmatched bases: 5. The CDR3: CASSQGLAGASYEQYF. CDR3 DNA: TGTGCCAGCAGCCAAGGACTAGCGGGAGCCTCTTACGAGCAGTACTTC.

The chain is built from TRBV30 and TRBJ2-2; D might be TRBD2 (6 bases). V was clipped by 2 bases and J by 0 bases, with 16 bases between them. Germline loops: CDR1 GTSNPN, CDR2 SVGIG (reference sequence). This CDR3 has 17 residues. This CDR3 is CAWSTGSGASNTGELFF. As DNA, the CDR3 is TGTGCCTGGAGTACGGGTAGCGGAGCCTCGAACACCGGGGAGCTGTTTTTT.

The rearrangement links TRBV6-6 to TRBJ2-5; the match to TRBD1 covers 7 bases. The DNA matches TRBJ2-7 better at its end, which makes the J call doubtful. This CDR3 region has 13 residues. Germline V lookup: CDR1 MNHNY, CDR2 SVGAGI (reference sequence). The CDR3 DNA follows: TGTGCCAGCAGCCGAGGACAGGTCTACGAGCAGTACTTC. Its translation is CASSRGQVYEQYF.

The chain joins TRBV4-1 to TRBJ2-5; D is uncertain. Germline lookup yields CDR1 MGHRA and CDR2 YSYEKL. The CDR3 has 13 residues. V was trimmed by 8 bases and J by 3 bases, leaving 13 bases between them. CDR3 sequence reads: CASSQAIKETQYF. Here the CDR3 DNA reads TGCGCCAGCTCTCAAGCGATTAAAGAGACCCAGTACTTC.

The genes are TRBV2 and TRBJ2-5; D call uncertain. The germline V gene has CDR1 SNHLY and CDR2 FYNNEI. Trimming took off 7 bases at V and 3 bases at J, with 12 bases between the two ends. The CDR3 loop spans 13 amino acids. In DNA, the CDR3 is TGTGCCAGCACGCGCCACGATAAAGAGACCCAGTACTTC. It encodes CASTRHDKETQYF.

The chain is built from TRBV7-6 and TRBJ1-4; TRBD1 might be the D (5 bases). Per germline, CDR1 SGHVS and CDR2 FNYEAQ. V was pared by 5 bases and J by 7 bases, with 17 bases between. The CDR3 has 15 residues. CDR3 protein: CASSTTGGVPEKLFF. The CDR3 nucleotides are TGTGCCAGCAGCACAACGGGAGGGGTTCCTGAAAAACTGTTTTTT. Filled out from reference TRBV7-6 and TRBJ1-4, the complete variable domain reads GAGVSQSPRYKVTKRGQDVALRCDPISGHVSLYWYRQALGQGPEFLTYFNYEAQQDKSGLPNDRFSAERPEGSISTLTIQRTEQRDSAMYRCASSTTGGVPEKLFFGSGTQLSVL.

The chain combines TRBV27 with TRBJ2-1; 8 nucleotides match TRBD1. Germline assignment: CDR1 MNHEY and CDR2 SMNVEV (reference sequence). V lost 3 bases to trimming and J lost 8 bases; unmatched junction nucleotides: 9. CDR3 size: 15 residues. The CDR3 region has the DNA TGTGCCAGCAGTTTTTTAGGACAGGGTAAGGATGAGCAGTTCTTC. This translates into CASSFLGQGKDEQFF.

The chain is built from TRBV6-5 and TRBJ1-4, with TRBD1 matching 7 bases. Germline values: CDR1 MNHEY, CDR2 SVGAGI. The trim removed 6 bases at V and 7 bases at J, leaving 5 bases unmatched. The CDR3 contains 13 residues. The CDR3 spells CASRDDRAEKLFF. As DNA, the CDR3 is TGTGCCAGCAGGGATGACAGGGCTGAAAAACTGTTTTTT.

The chain employs TRBV7-2 and TRBJ2-3; 7 bases map to TRBD2. The CDR3 length is 17 residues. The V segment lost 3 bases and the J segment 4 bases; nucleotides outside the gene matches: 13. From germline, CDR1 is SGHTA and CDR2 FQGNSA. CDR3 nucleotides: TGTGCCAGCAGCTTTTTGAGGGCTAGCGGATCTCCAGATACGCAGTATTTT. Protein product: CASSFLRASGSPDTQYF. The full variable domain, with the rest looked up from reference TRBV7-2 and TRBJ2-3, is GAGVSQSPSNKVTEKGKDVELRCDPISGHTALYWYRQSLGQGLEFLIYFQGNSAPDKSGLPSDRFSAERTGGSVSTLTIQRTQQEDSAVYLCASSFLRASGSPDTQYFGPGTRLTVL.